The sequence of this T cell receptor (beta chain) was determined in a study of early T cells in non-severe SARS-CoV-2 infection. Study-level background: Sequenced bulk RNA came from whole blood that was unsorted, and chains were unpaired.

Individual cDNA molecules were tagged with unique molecular identifiers, the study reported. TCRdb passed the 5' RACE reads through MiXCR, listing each CDR3 protein once. The sample holds approximately 66,000 distinct CDR3 sequences, around 12% seen once. V was shortened by 3 bases and J by 1 base, with 11 bases between the two germline ends. The CDR3 is 15 residues long. Study-wide results and limits: Missing private and CD4 specificities, VDJdb matching favored anti-spike CD8 responses.

Only a few counts were recorded for this clonotype. Its antigen remains unidentified. The sequenced material came from whole blood. The TCR comes from an adult who was a healthcare worker with PCR-confirmed SARS-CoV-2 infection or an uninfected control (not recorded which). V and J are TRBV12-3 or TRBV12-4 and TRBJ2-3; possible D gene TRBD2, 6 bases. The CDR3 protein is CASSFIPGGTDTQYF. CDR3 nucleotides: TGTGCCAGCAGTTTTATACCGGGGGGCACAGATACGCAGTATTTT.